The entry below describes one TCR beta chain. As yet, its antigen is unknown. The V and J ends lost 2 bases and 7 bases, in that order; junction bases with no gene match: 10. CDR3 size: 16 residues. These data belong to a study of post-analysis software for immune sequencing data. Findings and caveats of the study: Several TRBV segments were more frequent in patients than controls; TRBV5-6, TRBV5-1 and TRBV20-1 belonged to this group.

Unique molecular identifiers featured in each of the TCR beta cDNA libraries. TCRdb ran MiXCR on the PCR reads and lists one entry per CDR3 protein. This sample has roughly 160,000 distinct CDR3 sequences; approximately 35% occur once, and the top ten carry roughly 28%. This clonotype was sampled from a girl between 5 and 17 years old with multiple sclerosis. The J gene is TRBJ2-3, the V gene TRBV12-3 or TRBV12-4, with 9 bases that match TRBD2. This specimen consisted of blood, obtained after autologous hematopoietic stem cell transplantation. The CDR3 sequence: CASSLMRLAGFHTQYF. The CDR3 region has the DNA TGTGCCAGCAGTTTAATGCGCCTAGCGGGATTCCATACGCAGTATTTT.